A single sample gave rise to the 20 T cell receptor beta chains below, sequenced in a study of CD8+ T cells in alopecia areata. After isolation, RNA underwent reverse transcription to generate cDNA as the sequencing template. The data were produced by immunoSEQ multiplex PCR, yet TCRdb's version contains in-frame clones alone and is incomplete. This table holds 140,000 to 150,000 clones, under 60% found once. The input for sequencing was CD4+ T cells sorted from blood, taken at week 0. These receptors all stem from a human donor with alopecia areata.

The rearrangement uses TRBV30 and TRBJ1-5, with D perhaps TRBD1 (5 bases). Germline-derived CDR1 and CDR2 are GTSNPN and SVGIG (reference sequence). The V end was cut by 1 base, the J end by 10 bases, with 14 bases between. The CDR3 sequence is 13 residues long. The CDR3 bases are TGTGCCTGGAGTGAGTCCGGGGGAGGTCCCCAGCATTTT. This translates into CAWSESGGGPQHF.

This clone came up a few times. The chain uses TRBV30 and TRBJ2-5, with a possible D match to TRBD1 (6 bases). V was shortened by 2 bases and J by 7 bases, with 17 bases between the two germline ends. CDR1 and CDR2 (germline): GTSNPN, SVGIG (reference sequence). The CDR3 totals 14 residues. CDR3 region: CAWSRVRGRGTQYF. Written as DNA, the CDR3 is TGTGCCTGGAGTAGGGTCAGGGGAAGGGGGACCCAGTACTTC.

This chain connects TRBV7-2 to TRBJ2-5; D gene ambiguous. In germline, CDR1 is SGHTA, CDR2 FQGNSA. There are 13 residues in the CDR3. V lost 2 bases and J 5 bases, leaving 9 bases between the germline ends. CDR3 in amino acids: CASSLHIAETQYF. For the CDR3, the DNA is TGTGCCAGCAGCTTACACATCGCCGAGACCCAGTACTTC.

A few counts support this clone. The chain links TRBV7-2 to TRBJ2-2; D is ambiguous. Trimming stripped 5 bases from V and 4 bases from J, with 14 bases between. This CDR3 has 15 residues. The germline CDR1 and CDR2 sequences are SGHTA and FQGNSA. CDR3 region: CASSPIILPTGELFF. As DNA, the CDR3 is TGTGCCAGCAGCCCCATAATCCTACCCACCGGGGAGCTGTTTTTT.

This chain joins TRBV11-1 and TRBJ2-6; 7 nucleotides align to TRBD1. The CDR3 has 17 amino acids. The germline V gene encodes CDR1 SGHAT and CDR2 FQDESV (reference sequence). The ends lost 5 bases at V and 0 bases at J; junction bases unmatched: 7. CDR3 loop: CASSPRTGSSGANVLTF. CDR3 nucleotides: TGTGCCAGCAGCCCACGGACAGGTAGCTCTGGGGCCAACGTCCTGACTTTC.

The chain uses TRBV4-3 and TRBJ1-2; TRBD1 aligns across 7 bases. V lost 1 base to trimming and J lost 4 bases; unmatched junction nucleotides: 0. Germline CDR1 reads LGHNA; CDR2 reads YSLEER. CDR3 length: 13 amino acids. The DNA of the CDR3 is TGCGCCAGCAGCCAAGGGGACAGCTATGGCTACACCTTC. It encodes CASSQGDSYGYTF.

This chain links TRBV25-1 with TRBJ2-1; 9 bases are a match to TRBD1. CDR3 size: 14 residues. The ends lost 4 bases at V and 6 bases at J; junction bases unmatched: 4. CDR1 MGHDK and CDR2 SYGVNS come from the germline V gene. CDR3 DNA sequence: TGTGCCAGCAGTGCCGGGACAGGGATCAATGAGCAGTTCTTC. Amino acid sequence: CASSAGTGINEQFF.

In its sample, this clone was seen a few times. The chain combines TRBV9 with TRBJ1-6; 7 nucleotides line up with TRBD1. Germline assignment: CDR1 SGDLS and CDR2 YYNGEE. Trimming removed 3 bases from V and 8 bases from J; junction bases left unmatched: 8. CDR3 length: 15 residues. This CDR3 reads CASSAKQGVDSPLHF. The CDR3 nucleotides are TGTGCCAGCAGCGCCAAGCAGGGGGTAGATTCACCCCTCCACTTT.

The chain couples TRBV6-1 to TRBJ2-7; D unresolved. V lost 8 bases, J lost 4 bases, and 9 bases lay in between. Germline V gene data show CDR1 as MNHNS and CDR2 as SASEGT. This CDR3 comprises 11 residues. The CDR3 coding sequence is TGTGCCAGCGCGGTGAGATACGAGCAGTACTTC. Protein: CASAVRYEQYF.

The rearrangement joins TRBV11-1 to TRBJ2-7; TRBD1 aligns across 8 bases. The CDR3 runs 14 residues. The germline V gene encodes CDR1 SGHAT and CDR2 FQDESV (reference sequence). J gave up 6 bases and V 5 bases, and 9 bases lay outside the gene matches. As DNA, the CDR3 is TGTGCCAGCAGCGAGGACAGGGTTAAGGGCGAGCAGTACTTC. It translates to CASSEDRVKGEQYF.

V is TRBV29-1 and J is TRBJ1-1; 8 bases match TRBD1. From germline, CDR1 is SQVTM and CDR2 ANQGSEA. The CDR3 sequence is 14 residues long. V lost 7 bases and J lost 4; bases outside the gene matches: 11. CDR3 sequence (DNA): TGCAGCGCCCGCGGACAGGGCGACTCCACTGAAGCTTTCTTT. Translating it yields CSARGQGDSTEAFF. Variable domain in full (rest from reference TRBV29-1 and TRBJ1-1): SAVISQKPSRDICQRGTSLTIQCQVDSQVTMMFWYRQQPGQSLTLIATANQGSEATYESGFVIDKFPISRPNLTFSTLTVSNMSPEDSSIYLCSARGQGDSTEAFFGQGTRLTVV.

J is TRBJ1-1 and V is TRBV29-1; D remains unclear. Per the germline V gene, CDR1 is SQVTM and CDR2 is ANQGSEA. Trimming took 1 base from V and 11 from J, leaving 14 bases between them. This CDR3 comprises 12 residues. CDR3 amino acids: CSVEVAGPRAFF. In DNA form, the CDR3 reads TGCAGCGTTGAAGTGGCAGGCCCTAGGGCTTTCTTT.

The chain employs TRBV5-1 and TRBJ2-3, with D perhaps matching TRBD2 (6 bases). Germline lookup yields CDR1 SGHRS and CDR2 YFSETQ. The V end was cut by 5 bases, the J end by 0 bases, with 16 bases between. The CDR3 spans 16 residues. The CDR3 sequence: CASRPIGGTSTDTQYF. The CDR3 coding sequence is TGCGCCAGCAGGCCCATTGGGGGGACTAGCACAGATACGCAGTATTTT.

With respect to this clone: Other DNA sequences within the sample encode an identical CDR3. The rearrangement joins TRBV30 to TRBJ1-1; perhaps TRBD1 as D (6 bases). Between the trimmed V and J ends, which lost 0 bases and 4 bases, there was a span of 9 bases. Germline CDR1 reads GTSNPN; CDR2 reads SVGIG (reference sequence). The CDR3 runs to 13 residues. In nucleotides, the CDR3 is TGTGCCTGGAGTGTATCCAGGGGCACTGAAGCTTTCTTT. This translates into CAWSVSRGTEAFF. Full variable domain (rest looked up from reference TRBV30 and TRBJ1-1): SQTIHQWPATLVQPVGSPLSLECTVEGTSNPNLYWYRQAAGRGLQLLFYSVGIGQISSEVPQNLSASRPQDRQFILSSKKLLLSDSGFYLCAWSVSRGTEAFFGQGTRLTVV.

CDR3 coding DNA: TGTGCCAGCAGTTTAACCCAGGACACTGAAGCTTTCTTT. It yields the protein CASSLTQDTEAFF. The chain carries TRBV7-2 and TRBJ1-1; D ambiguous. The germline V gene encodes CDR1 SGHTA and CDR2 FQGNSA. V was clipped by 6 bases and J by 3 bases, with 11 bases between them. The CDR3 runs to 13 residues.

The chain uses TRBV11-2 and TRBJ2-7; a weak D match, TRBD1 (5 bases). The V gene's germline CDR1 is SGHAT and CDR2 FQNNGV. V lost 2 bases, J lost 3 bases, and 14 bases lay in between. This CDR3 has 15 amino acids. The CDR3 spells CASSLRGTTIYEQYF. The DNA of the CDR3 is TGTGCCAGCAGCTTAAGGGGTACAACTATCTACGAGCAGTACTTC.

J is TRBJ1-5 and V is TRBV30; D might be TRBD1 (5 bases). Germline assignment: CDR1 GTSNPN and CDR2 SVGIG (reference sequence). There are 13 residues in the CDR3. Trimming removed 3 bases from V and 4 bases from J, with 10 bases in between. The CDR3 region is CAWSQGTNQPQHF. CDR3 coding DNA: TGTGCCTGGAGCCAGGGTACAAATCAGCCCCAGCATTTT.

This clone was observed a few times. The rearrangement links TRBV29-1 to TRBJ1-5; TRBD1 matches at 10 bases. Trimming removed 5 bases from V and 3 bases from J; junction bases left unmatched: 4. This CDR3 is 14 amino acids long. The germline V gene has CDR1 SQVTM and CDR2 ANQGSEA. The CDR3: CSVRGQGPNQPQHF. The CDR3 DNA is TGCAGCGTTAGGGGACAGGGGCCCAATCAGCCCCAGCATTTT. Based on the CDR3 plus reference TRBV29-1 and TRBJ1-5, the full variable domain is SAVISQKPSRDICQRGTSLTIQCQVDSQVTMMFWYRQQPGQSLTLIATANQGSEATYESGFVIDKFPISRPNLTFSTLTVSNMSPEDSSIYLCSVRGQGPNQPQHFGDGTRLSIL.

This chain links TRBV6-5 with TRBJ2-7; D possibly corresponds to TRBD2 (6 bases). The CDR3 is 15 residues long. The V and J ends lost 6 bases and 0 bases respectively, with 15 bases between them. Germline assignment: CDR1 MNHEY and CDR2 SVGAGI. The chain's CDR3 is CASSPEDGSSYEQYF. DNA for the CDR3: TGTGCCAGCAGCCCCGAGGACGGGAGCTCCTACGAGCAGTACTTC.

The rearrangement links TRBV29-1 to TRBJ1-4; D possibly corresponds to TRBD1 (5 bases). CDR3 size: 12 residues. Trimming removed 7 bases at V and 4 bases at J, with 10 bases between. The germline V gene has CDR1 SQVTM and CDR2 ANQGSEA. The CDR3 loop reads CSAGFLNEKLFF. DNA of the CDR3: TGCAGCGCAGGGTTCCTTAATGAAAAACTGTTTTTT.